This T cell receptor beta chain was sequenced for a study of cytomegalovirus exposure and HLA in healthy donors. Sequencing used immunoSEQ multiplex PCR; TCRdb keeps in-frame clones, though not all of them. The table records some 80,000 clones, 90% to 97% of them present only once. Between the trimmed V and J ends, which lost 5 bases and 4 bases, there was a span of 8 bases. Germline loops: CDR1 MGHRA, CDR2 YSYEKL. The CDR3 runs to 13 residues. This TCR derives from a man between 18 and 35 years old in good health and CMV-seropositive. V is TRBV4-1 and J is TRBJ2-2; D not certain. The sequencing sample was made of PBMCs. The CDR3 protein is CASSGGGTGELFF. The CDR3 DNA reads TGCGCCAGCAGCGGCGGCGGCACCGGGGAGCTGTTTTTT.